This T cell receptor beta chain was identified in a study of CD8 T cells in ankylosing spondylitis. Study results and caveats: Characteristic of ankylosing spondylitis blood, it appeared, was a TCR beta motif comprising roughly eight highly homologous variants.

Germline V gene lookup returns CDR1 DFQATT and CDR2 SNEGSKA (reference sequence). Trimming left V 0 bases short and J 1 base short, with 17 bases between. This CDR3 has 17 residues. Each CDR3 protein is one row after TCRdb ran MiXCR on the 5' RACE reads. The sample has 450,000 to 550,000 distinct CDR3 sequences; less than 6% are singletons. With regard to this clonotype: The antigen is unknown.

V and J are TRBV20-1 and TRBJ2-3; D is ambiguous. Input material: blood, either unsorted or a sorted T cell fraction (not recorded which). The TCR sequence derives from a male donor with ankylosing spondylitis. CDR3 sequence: CSARDLSVFERTDTQYF. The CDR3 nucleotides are TGCAGTGCTAGAGATCTGAGTGTCTTCGAACGCACAGATACGCAGTATTTT.